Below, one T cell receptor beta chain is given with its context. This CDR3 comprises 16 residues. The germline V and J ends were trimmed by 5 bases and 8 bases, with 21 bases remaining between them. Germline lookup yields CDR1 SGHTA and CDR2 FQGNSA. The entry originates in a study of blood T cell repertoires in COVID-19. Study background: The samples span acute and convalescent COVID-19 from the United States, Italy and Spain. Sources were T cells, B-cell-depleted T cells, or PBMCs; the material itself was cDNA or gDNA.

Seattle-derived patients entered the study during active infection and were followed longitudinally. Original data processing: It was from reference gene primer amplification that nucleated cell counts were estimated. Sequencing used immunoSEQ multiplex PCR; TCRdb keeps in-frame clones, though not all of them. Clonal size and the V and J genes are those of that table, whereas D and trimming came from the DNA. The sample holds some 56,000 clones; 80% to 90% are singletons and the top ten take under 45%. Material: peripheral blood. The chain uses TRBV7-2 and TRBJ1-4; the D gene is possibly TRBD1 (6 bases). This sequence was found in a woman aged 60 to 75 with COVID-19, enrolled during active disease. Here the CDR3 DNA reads TGTGCCAGCAGCCTCATAGGTGGGACACCTCGGGAAAAACTGTTTTTT. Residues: CASSLIGGTPREKLFF.